This T cell receptor (beta chain) stems from a study of CD8 T cells in Susac syndrome. The germline CDR1 and CDR2 sequences are SGHDN and FVKESK. The CDR3 spans 16 residues. The V and J ends lost 4 bases and 5 bases, in that order; junction bases with no gene match: 14. cDNA came from approximately 0.5 to 1 ug RNA primed by random hexamers. TCRdb processed the immunoSEQ multiplex PCR reads anew with MiXCR; each CDR3 protein has one entry. Of 330,000 or so distinct CDR3 sequences listed, over 75% are singletons. J is TRBJ2-7 and V is TRBV14; 7 bases line up with TRBD2. This sequence originates from a human donor with multiple sclerosis. Sequencing was carried out using CD8+ T cells from PBMCs. For the CDR3, the DNA is TGTGCCAGCAGCCCCCTGGTGGGCGGGAGATTCAACGAGCAGTACTTC. Its protein product is CASSPLVGGRFNEQYF.